This paragraph covers one T cell receptor (beta chain) sequence. Its antigen remains unidentified. No base quality information exists; no much larger clone differs at one position. The method was the immunoSEQ multiplex PCR assay. Not all clones reach the TCRdb copy of this immuneACCESS table, which keeps in-frame sequences only. Checked studies attribute under half of the gap to unresolved V genes and leave the rest unexplained. Counted in this sample were some 700,000 clones; roughly 85% of them appeared once. Around 0.01% of the sample lies in the top ten. There are 16 amino acids in the CDR3, from cysteine to phenylalanine inclusive. The retained sequence is limited to the CDR3, 48 bases, with the frame set at the first base. CDR1 LNHDA and CDR2 SQIVND are derived from the germline V gene (reference sequence). Cut back by 6 bases and 6 bases, the V and J ends lie 24 bases apart. These data originate in a study of shared T cell receptors in the human thymus (dated by TCRdb to the early 2020s). Background on the whole study: The study investigated the way shared, self-reactive T-cell receptor alpha chains are produced in the human thymus.

These data were likewise used in another study, on human thymus T cells. Reported in the second study: In Finland, the donors were immunologically healthy infants who were having open corrective cardiac surgery for congenital heart defects. Thymus tissue was obtained as surgical resects removed during corrective cardiac surgery. Usage of V and J gene segments appeared to be biased in both the thymic and the peripheral blood repertoires. Highly overlapping thymic TCR repertoires among unrelated individuals were reported in the related research. The study used under 10 infant thymus samples plus four related peripheral blood samples to characterize TCR alpha and beta repertoires. The infant donors were roughly 7 to 244 days old, and the cohort included more than five males and a couple of females. Thymocytes were released mechanically from tissue and stored at -70 °C as pellets of roughly 9-31 million cells. A QIAsymphony instrument was used to extract genomic DNA from frozen cell pellets. The immunoSEQ multiplex PCR assay was used to amplify the TCRB and TCRAD loci from a standardized quantity of quality-controlled genomic DNA. The amplicons spanned the V(D)J region and were long enough to cover the CDR3 and allow V and J genes to be identified. Through the commercial immunoSEQ service, the amplicons were sequenced on an Illumina platform. Primer bias and sequencing errors were corrected as previously described, and TCRAD and TCRB definitions were based on the IMGT database. immunoSEQ Analyzer 3.0 and VDJTools were used for repertoire analysis, which covered basic statistics, V/J segment usage, diversity estimates, rarefaction and pairwise overlap. Diversity was estimated with Chao1, ChaoE, Efron-Thisted, Shannon and inverse Simpson indices, and also on datasets down-sampled to the smallest sample. Repertoire overlap was assessed by strict matching of CDR3 nucleotide sequence, V gene and J gene, and clustering was done by Jaccard-based multidimensional scaling. On average, about 810,000 unique TCRB clonotypes were obtained from thymus samples, compared with 70,000 to 90,000 from blood samples.

The receptor was isolated from a girl under three years old with a congenital heart defect. Donor details come from another sample of the same person, matched by shared clones. This chain is built from TRBV19 and TRBJ2-7; TRBD1 is possibly the D segment (6 matching bases). What was sequenced was thymocytes. The CDR3 protein sequence reads: CASSYSGRGKNCEQYF. The nucleotide sequence reads TGTGCCAGTAGCTATTCAGGAAGGGGGAAAAATTGCGAGCAGTACTTC.